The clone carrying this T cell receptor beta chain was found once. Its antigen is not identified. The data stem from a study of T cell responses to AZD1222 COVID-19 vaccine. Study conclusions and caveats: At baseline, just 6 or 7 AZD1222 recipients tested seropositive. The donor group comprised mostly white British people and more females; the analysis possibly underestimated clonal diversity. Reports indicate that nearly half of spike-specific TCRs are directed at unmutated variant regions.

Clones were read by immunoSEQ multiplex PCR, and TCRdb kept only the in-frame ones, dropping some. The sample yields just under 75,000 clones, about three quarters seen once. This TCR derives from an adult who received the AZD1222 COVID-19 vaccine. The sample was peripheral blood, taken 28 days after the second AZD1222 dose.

The CDR3 coding sequence is TGTGCCAGCTCACCCCGCGGCGTCTACACCTTC. Protein product: CASSPRGVYTF. The chain joins TRBV18 to TRBJ1-2; no reliable D call. Germline V gene data show CDR1 as KGHSH and CDR2 as LQKENI. V lost 3 bases to trimming and J lost 10 bases, with 9 bases between them. CDR3 size: 11 residues.